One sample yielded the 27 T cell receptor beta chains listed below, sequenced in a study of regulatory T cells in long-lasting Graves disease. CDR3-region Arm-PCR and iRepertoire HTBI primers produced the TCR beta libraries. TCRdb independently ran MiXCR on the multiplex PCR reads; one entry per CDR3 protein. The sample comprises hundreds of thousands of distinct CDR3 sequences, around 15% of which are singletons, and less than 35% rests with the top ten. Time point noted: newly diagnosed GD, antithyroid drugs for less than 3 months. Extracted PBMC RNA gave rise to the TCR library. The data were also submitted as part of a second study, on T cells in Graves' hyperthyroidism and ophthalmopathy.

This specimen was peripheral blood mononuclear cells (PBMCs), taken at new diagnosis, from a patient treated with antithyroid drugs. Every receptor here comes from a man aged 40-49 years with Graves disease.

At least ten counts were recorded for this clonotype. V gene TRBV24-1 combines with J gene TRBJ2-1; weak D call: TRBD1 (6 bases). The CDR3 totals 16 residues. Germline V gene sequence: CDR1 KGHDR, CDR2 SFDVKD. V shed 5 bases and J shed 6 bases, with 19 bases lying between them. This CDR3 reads CATSALGTQKVNEQFF. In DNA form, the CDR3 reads TGTGCCACCAGTGCCCTGGGGACACAGAAAGTCAATGAGCAGTTCTTC.

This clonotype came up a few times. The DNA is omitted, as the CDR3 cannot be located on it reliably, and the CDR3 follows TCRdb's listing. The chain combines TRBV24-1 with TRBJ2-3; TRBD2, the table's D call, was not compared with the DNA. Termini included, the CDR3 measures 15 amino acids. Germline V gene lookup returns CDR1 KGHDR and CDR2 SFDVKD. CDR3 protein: CATSDFGPGTDTQYF.

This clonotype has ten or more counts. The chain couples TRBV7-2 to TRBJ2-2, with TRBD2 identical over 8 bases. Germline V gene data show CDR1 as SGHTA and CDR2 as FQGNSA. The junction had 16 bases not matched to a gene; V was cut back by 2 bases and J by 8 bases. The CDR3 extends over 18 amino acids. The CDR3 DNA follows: TGTGCCAGCAGCTTACGAAGGCTTGCGGGGGGCCTATCTGGGGAGCTGTTTTTT. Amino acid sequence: CASSLRRLAGGLSGELFF.

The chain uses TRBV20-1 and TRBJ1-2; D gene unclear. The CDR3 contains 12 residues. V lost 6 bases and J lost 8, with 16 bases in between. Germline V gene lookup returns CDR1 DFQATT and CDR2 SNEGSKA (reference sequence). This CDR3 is CSAKPPAWGYTF. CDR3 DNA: TGCAGTGCCAAGCCCCCGGCCTGGGGCTACACCTTC.

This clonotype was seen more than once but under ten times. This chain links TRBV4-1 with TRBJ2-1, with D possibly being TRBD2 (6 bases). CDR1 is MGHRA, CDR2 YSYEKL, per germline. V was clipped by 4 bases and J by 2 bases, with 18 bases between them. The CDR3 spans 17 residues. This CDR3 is CASSPLLPDYTYNEQFF. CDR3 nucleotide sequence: TGCGCCAGCAGCCCGCTCTTACCGGACTACACCTACAATGAGCAGTTCTTC.

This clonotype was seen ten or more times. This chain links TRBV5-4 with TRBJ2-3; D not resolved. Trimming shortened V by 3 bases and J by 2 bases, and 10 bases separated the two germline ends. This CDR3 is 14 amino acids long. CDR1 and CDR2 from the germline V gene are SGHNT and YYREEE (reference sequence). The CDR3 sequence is CASSSKEATDTQYF. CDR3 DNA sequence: TGTGCCAGCAGCTCAAAGGAAGCCACAGATACGCAGTATTTT.

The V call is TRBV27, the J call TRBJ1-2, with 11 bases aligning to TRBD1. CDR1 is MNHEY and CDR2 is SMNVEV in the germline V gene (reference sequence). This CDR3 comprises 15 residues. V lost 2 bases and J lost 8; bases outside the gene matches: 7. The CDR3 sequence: CASSLNGQGAGGYTF. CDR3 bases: TGTGCCAGCAGTTTAAACGGACAGGGGGCGGGCGGCTACACCTTC.

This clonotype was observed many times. Here the CDR3 DNA reads TGTGCCAGCAGTGTACGGGACAGGCAGACCCAAGAGACCCAGTACTTC. Its translation: CASSVRDRQTQETQYF. This chain uses TRBV6-1 with TRBJ2-5; 8 bases agree with TRBD1. The CDR3 spans 16 residues. The germline V gene has CDR1 MNHNS and CDR2 SASEGT. The V segment lost 4 bases and the J segment 1 base; nucleotides outside the gene matches: 8.

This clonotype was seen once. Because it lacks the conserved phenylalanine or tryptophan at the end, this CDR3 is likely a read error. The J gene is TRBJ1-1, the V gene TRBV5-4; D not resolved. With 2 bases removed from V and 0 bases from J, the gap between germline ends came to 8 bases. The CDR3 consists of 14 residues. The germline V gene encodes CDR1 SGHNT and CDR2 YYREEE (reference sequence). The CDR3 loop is CASSLEFMNTEAFS. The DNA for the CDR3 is TGTGCCAGCAGCTTAGAGTTTATGAACACTGAAGCTTTCTCT.

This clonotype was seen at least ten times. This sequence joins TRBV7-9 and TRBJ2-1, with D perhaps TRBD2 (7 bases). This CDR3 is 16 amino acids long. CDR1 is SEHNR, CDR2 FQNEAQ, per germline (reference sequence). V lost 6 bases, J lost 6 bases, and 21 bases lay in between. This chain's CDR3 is CASSFILGGASNEQFF. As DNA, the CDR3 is TGTGCCAGCAGTTTTATATTGGGGGGGGCCAGCAATGAGCAGTTCTTC.

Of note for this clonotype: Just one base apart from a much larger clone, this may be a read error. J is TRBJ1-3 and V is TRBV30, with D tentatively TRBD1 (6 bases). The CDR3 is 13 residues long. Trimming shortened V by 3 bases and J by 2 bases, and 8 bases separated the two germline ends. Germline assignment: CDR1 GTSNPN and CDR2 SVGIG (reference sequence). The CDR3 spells CAWSRDTGNTIYF. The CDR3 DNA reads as TGTGCCTGGAGCCGGGACACTGGAAACACCATATATTTT.

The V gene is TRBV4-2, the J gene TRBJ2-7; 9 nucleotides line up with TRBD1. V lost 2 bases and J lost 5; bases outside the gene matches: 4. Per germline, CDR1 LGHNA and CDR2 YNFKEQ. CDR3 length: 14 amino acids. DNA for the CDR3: TGTGCCAGCAGCCAAACGACAGGGGGGCACGAGCAGTACTTC. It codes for CASSQTTGGHEQYF.

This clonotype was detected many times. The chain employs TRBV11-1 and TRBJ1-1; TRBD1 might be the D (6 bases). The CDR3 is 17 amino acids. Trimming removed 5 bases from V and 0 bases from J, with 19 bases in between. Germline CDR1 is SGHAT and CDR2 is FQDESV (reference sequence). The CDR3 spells CASSPPARTDLNTEAFF. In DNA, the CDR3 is TGTGCCAGCAGCCCCCCGGCCAGGACAGATTTGAACACTGAAGCTTTCTTT.

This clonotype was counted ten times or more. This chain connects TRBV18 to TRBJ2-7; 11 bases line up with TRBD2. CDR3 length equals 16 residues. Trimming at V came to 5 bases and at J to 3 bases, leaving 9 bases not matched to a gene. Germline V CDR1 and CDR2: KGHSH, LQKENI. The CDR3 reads CASSTRLAGTNYEQYF. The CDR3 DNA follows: TGTGCCAGCTCAACCCGACTAGCGGGGACGAACTACGAGCAGTACTTC.

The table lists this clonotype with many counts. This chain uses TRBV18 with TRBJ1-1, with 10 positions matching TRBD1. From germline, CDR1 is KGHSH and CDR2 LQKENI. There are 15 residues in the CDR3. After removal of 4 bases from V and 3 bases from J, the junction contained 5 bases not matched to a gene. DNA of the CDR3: TGTGCCAGCTCACGTCGACAGGGGGCTGACACTGAAGCTTTCTTT. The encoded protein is CASSRRQGADTEAFF.

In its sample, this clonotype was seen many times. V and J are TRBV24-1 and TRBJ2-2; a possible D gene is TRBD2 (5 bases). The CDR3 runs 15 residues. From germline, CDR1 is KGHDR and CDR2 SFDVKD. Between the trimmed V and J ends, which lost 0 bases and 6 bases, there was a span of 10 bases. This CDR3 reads CATSDLQADSGELFF. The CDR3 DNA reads TGTGCCACCAGTGATTTGCAGGCGGACTCCGGGGAGCTGTTTTTT.

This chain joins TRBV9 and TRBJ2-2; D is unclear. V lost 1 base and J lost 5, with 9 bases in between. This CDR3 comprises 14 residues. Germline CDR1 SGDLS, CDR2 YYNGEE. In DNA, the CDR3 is TGTGCCAGCAGCGTAAGCCCCAGGACCGGGGAGCTGTTTTTT. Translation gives CASSVSPRTGELFF.

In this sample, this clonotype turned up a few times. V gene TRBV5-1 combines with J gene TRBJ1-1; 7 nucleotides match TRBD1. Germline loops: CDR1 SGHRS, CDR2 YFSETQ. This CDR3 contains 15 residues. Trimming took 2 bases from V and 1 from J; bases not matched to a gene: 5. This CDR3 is CASSFRGQPNTEAFF. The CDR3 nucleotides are TGCGCCAGCAGCTTCCGGGGACAGCCGAACACTGAAGCTTTCTTT.

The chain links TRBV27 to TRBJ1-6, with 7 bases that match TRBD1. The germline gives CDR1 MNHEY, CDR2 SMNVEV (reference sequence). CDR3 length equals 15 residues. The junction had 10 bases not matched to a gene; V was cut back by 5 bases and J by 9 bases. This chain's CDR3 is CASSPQGGIGSPLHF. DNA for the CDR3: TGTGCCAGCAGTCCTCAGGGGGGGATAGGTTCACCCCTCCACTTT.

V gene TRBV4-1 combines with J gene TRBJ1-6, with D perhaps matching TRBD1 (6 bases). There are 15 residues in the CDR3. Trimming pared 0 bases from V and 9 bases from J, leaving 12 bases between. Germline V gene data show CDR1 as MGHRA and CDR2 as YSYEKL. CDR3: CASSQDRGLGSPLHF. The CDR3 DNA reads TGCGCCAGCAGCCAAGACAGGGGTTTGGGTTCACCCCTCCACTTT.

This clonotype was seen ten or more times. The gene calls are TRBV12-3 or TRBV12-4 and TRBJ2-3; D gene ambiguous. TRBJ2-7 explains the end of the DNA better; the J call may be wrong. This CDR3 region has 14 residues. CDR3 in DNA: TGTGCCAGCAGTTTGGGCAGCATCTCCTACGAGCAGTACTTC. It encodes CASSLGSISYEQYF.

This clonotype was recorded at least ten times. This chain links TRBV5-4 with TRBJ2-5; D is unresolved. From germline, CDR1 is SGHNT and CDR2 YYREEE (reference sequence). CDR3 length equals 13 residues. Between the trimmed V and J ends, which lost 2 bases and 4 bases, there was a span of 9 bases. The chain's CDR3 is CASSLTAAETQYF. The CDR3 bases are TGTGCCAGCAGCTTAACGGCGGCAGAGACCCAGTACTTC.

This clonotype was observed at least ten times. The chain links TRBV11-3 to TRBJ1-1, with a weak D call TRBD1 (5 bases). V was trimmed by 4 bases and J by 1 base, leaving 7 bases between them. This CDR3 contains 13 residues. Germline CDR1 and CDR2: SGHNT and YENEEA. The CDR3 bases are TGTGCCAGCAGCTCACAGGCGAACACTGAAGCTTTCTTT. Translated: CASSSQANTEAFF. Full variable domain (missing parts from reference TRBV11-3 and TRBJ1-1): EAGVVQSPRYKIIEKKQPVAFWCNPISGHNTLYWYLQNLGQGPELLIRYENEEAVDDSQLPKDRFSAERLKGVDSTLKIQPAELGDSAVYLCASSSQANTEAFFGQGTRLTVV.

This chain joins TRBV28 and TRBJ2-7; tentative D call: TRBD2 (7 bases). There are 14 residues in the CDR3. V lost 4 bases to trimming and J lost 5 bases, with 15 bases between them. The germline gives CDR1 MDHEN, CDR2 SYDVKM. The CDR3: CASSSPGGRDEQYF. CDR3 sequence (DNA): TGTGCCAGCAGTTCACCGGGGGGCAGGGACGAGCAGTACTTC. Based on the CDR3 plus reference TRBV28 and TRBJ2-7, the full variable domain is DVKVTQSSRYLVKRTGEKVFLECVQDMDHENMFWYRQDPGLGLRLIYFSYDVKMKEKGDIPEGYSVSREKKERFSLILESASTNQTSMYLCASSSPGGRDEQYFGPGTRLTVT.

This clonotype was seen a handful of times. The CDR3 nucleotides read TGTGCCCGCAACTTACAGGGTGGGAAAGGTGAAGCTTTCTTT. Residues: CARNLQGGKGEAFF. The chain employs TRBV12-3 or TRBV12-4 and TRBJ1-1; a possible D gene is TRBD1 (6 bases). This CDR3 comprises 14 residues. V gave up 11 bases and J gave up 7 bases, with 23 bases separating them.

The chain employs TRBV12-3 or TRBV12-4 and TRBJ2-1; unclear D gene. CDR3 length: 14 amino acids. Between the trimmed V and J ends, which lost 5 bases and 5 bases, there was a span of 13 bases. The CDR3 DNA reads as TGTGCCAGCAGTCCTAGGACCCCAAACAATGAGCAGTTCTTC. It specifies CASSPRTPNNEQFF.

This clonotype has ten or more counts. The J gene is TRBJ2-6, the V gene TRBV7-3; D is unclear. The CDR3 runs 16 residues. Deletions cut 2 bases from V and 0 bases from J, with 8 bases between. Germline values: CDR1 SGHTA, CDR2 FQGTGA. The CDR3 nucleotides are TGTGCCAGCAGCTTATCTGTAGCCTCTGGGGCCAACGTCCTGACTTTC. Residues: CASSLSVASGANVLTF.